The 30 T cell receptor beta chains presented below share a single source sample, sequenced in a study of cytomegalovirus exposure and HLA in healthy donors. The PCR employed 60 Vbeta primers together with 13 Jbeta primers. Clones were sequenced by immunoSEQ multiplex PCR, and TCRdb holds only the in-frame ones, with some missing. The repertoire holds about 140,000 clones, with approximately 80% as singletons. The sequenced sample consisted of PBMCs. These receptors all stem from a young woman in good health and CMV-seropositive.

This clone was recorded a few times. The chain is built from TRBV28 and TRBJ1-5; TRBD1 matches at 7 bases. Germline trimming cut 5 bases from V and 0 bases from J; bases unmatched to any gene: 16. The germline CDR1 and CDR2 sequences are MDHEN and SYDVKM. This CDR3 spans 19 amino acids. The CDR3 DNA reads TGTGCCAGCAGTGCACCTAAAAAGACAGGGCTATATAGCAATCAGCCCCAGCATTTT. It yields the protein CASSAPKKTGLYSNQPQHF. Complete variable domain (other parts from reference TRBV28 and TRBJ1-5): DVKVTQSSRYLVKRTGEKVFLECVQDMDHENMFWYRQDPGLGLRLIYFSYDVKMKEKGDIPEGYSVSREKKERFSLILESASTNQTSMYLCASSAPKKTGLYSNQPQHFGDGTRLSIL.

The chain recombines TRBV5-4 with TRBJ1-3; maybe TRBD1 (5 bases). Germline lookup yields CDR1 SGHNT and CDR2 YYREEE (reference sequence). The CDR3 runs 15 residues. V was trimmed by 4 bases and J by 0 bases, leaving 11 bases between them. In nucleotides, the CDR3 is TGTGCCAGCAGCCAAGCGGGACTCTCTGGAAACACCATATATTTT. This sequence encodes CASSQAGLSGNTIYF.

The V and J genes are TRBV28 and TRBJ1-5; D remains unclear. Germline CDR1 reads MDHEN; CDR2 reads SYDVKM. Trimming left V 10 bases short and J 9 bases short, with 13 bases between. The CDR3 consists of 11 residues. CDR3 residues: CAKPHPRPQHF. In nucleotides, the CDR3 is TGTGCCAAACCCCACCCGAGGCCCCAGCATTTT.

This clone has more than one count but fewer than ten. J is TRBJ2-7 and V is TRBV5-1; 8 positions match TRBD1. Germline-derived CDR1 and CDR2 are SGHRS and YFSETQ. V was pared by 1 base and J by 2 bases, with 11 bases of the junction left unmatched. CDR3 length: 17 residues. The CDR3 sequence: CASSLIPSGQVPYEQYF. The CDR3 DNA is TGCGCCAGCAGCTTGATACCGTCGGGACAGGTTCCCTACGAGCAGTACTTC.

This chain uses TRBV5-4 with TRBJ2-1; 7 nucleotides match TRBD2. The CDR3 is 14 amino acids. In germline, CDR1 is SGHNT, CDR2 YYREEE (reference sequence). The junction had 9 bases not matched to a gene; V was cut back by 4 bases and J by 8 bases. The CDR3 loop is CASSKEPRGDEQFF. In DNA form, the CDR3 reads TGTGCCAGCAGCAAGGAGCCCCGGGGGGATGAGCAGTTCTTC. The variable domain in full, with the rest retrieved from reference TRBV5-4 and TRBJ2-1, is ETGVTQSPTHLIKTRGQQVTLRCSSQSGHNTVSWYQQALGQGPQFIFQYYREEENGRGNFPPRFSGLQFPNYSSELNVNALELDDSALYLCASSKEPRGDEQFFGPGTRLTVL.

This clone was observed a handful of times. The chain employs TRBV6-5 and TRBJ2-7; 8 nucleotides match TRBD1. The CDR3 is 14 residues long. Germline values: CDR1 MNHEY, CDR2 SVGAGI. J gave up 7 bases and V 2 bases, and 7 bases lay outside the gene matches. The CDR3 loop reads CASSYVQGAGEQYF. The CDR3 DNA follows: TGTGCCAGCAGTTACGTCCAGGGGGCTGGGGAGCAGTACTTC.

In its sample, this clone was seen a few times. The genes are TRBV7-6 and TRBJ2-7; D possibly corresponds to TRBD2 (6 bases). The CDR3 runs to 13 residues. With 1 base removed from V and 7 bases from J, the gap between germline ends came to 11 bases. CDR1 and CDR2 from the germline V gene are SGHVS and FNYEAQ. CDR3: CASSLGVGGEQYF. CDR3 nucleotide sequence: TGTGCCAGCAGCTTAGGCGTAGGAGGGGAGCAGTACTTC.

This chain joins TRBV28 and TRBJ1-5; D uncertain. The CDR3 spans 14 residues. Trimming shortened V by 5 bases and J by 4 bases, and 12 bases separated the two germline ends. The germline gives CDR1 MDHEN, CDR2 SYDVKM. CDR3 protein: CASSLRRTNQPQHF. Here the CDR3 DNA reads TGTGCCAGCAGTCTACGGCGGACTAATCAGCCCCAGCATTTT.

The chain carries TRBV7-6 and TRBJ2-1, with D possibly TRBD2 on 5 matching bases. The CDR3 contains 13 residues. The germline V and J ends were trimmed by 1 base and 10 bases, with 11 bases remaining between them. CDR1 and CDR2 from the germline V gene are SGHVS and FNYEAQ. The CDR3 spells CASSLGGPGEQFF. CDR3 bases: TGTGCCAGCAGCTTAGGAGGTCCGGGGGAGCAGTTCTTC.

V is TRBV7-2 and J is TRBJ1-1; 7 bases agree with TRBD1. Germline CDR1 and CDR2: SGHTA and FQGNSA. The CDR3 loop spans 18 amino acids. V was clipped by 5 bases and J by 5 bases; unmatched bases: 20. The CDR3 protein is CASSPSGNYRGIETEAFF. Written as DNA, the CDR3 is TGTGCCAGCAGCCCAAGCGGAAACTACAGGGGAATAGAAACTGAAGCTTTCTTT.

The chain recombines TRBV29-1 with TRBJ2-1; 7 positions agree with TRBD1. Germline V gene lookup returns CDR1 SQVTM and CDR2 ANQGSEA. V dropped 7 bases and J dropped 4; count of bases not matched to a gene: 7. This CDR3 comprises 13 residues. In DNA, the CDR3 is TGCAGCGCCCCGGGACAGAGATACAATGAGCAGTTCTTC. Amino acids: CSAPGQRYNEQFF.

The chain uses TRBV23-1 and TRBJ1-5, with D perhaps TRBD1 (6 bases). Being an ORF, TRBV23-1 has a function that is uncertain. Trimming pared 6 bases from V and 4 bases from J, leaving 16 bases between. This CDR3 is 15 amino acids long. The CDR3 spells CASSPRPGENQPQHF. DNA for the CDR3: TGCGCCAGCAGCCCCAGGCCAGGGGAAAATCAGCCCCAGCATTTT.

This chain connects TRBV5-6 to TRBJ1-1; weak D call: TRBD1 (5 bases). The CDR3 has 13 amino acids. Germline CDR1 reads SGHDT; CDR2 reads YYEEEE. The V end was cut by 4 bases, the J end by 4 bases, with 11 bases between. The CDR3 spells CASSPRQFTEAFF. The CDR3 coding sequence is TGTGCCAGCAGCCCAAGACAGTTCACTGAAGCTTTCTTT. The full variable domain, with the rest looked up from reference TRBV5-6 and TRBJ1-1, is DAGVTQSPTHLIKTRGQQVTLRCSPKSGHDTVSWYQQALGQGPQFIFQYYEEEERQRGNFPDRFSGHQFPNYSSELNVNALLLGDSALYLCASSPRQFTEAFFGQGTRLTVV.

The CDR3 spells CASSSGQYNEQFF. The CDR3 DNA reads TGTGCCAGCAGCTCCGGACAATACAATGAGCAGTTCTTC. The chain joins TRBV7-9 to TRBJ2-1; D is perhaps TRBD1 (5 bases). CDR1 is SEHNR and CDR2 is FQNEAQ in the germline V gene (reference sequence). V was trimmed by 4 bases and J by 4 bases, leaving 8 bases between them. CDR3 length equals 13 residues.

J is TRBJ2-1 and V is TRBV10-3, with 11 bases lining up with TRBD2. V lost 4 bases and J lost 6; bases outside the gene matches: 8. Germline V gene data show CDR1 as ENHRY and CDR2 as SYGVKD. The length of the CDR3 is 16 residues. CDR3 amino acids: CAISGVAGGHLNEQFF. Written as DNA, the CDR3 is TGTGCCATCAGTGGGGTAGCGGGGGGGCATCTCAATGAGCAGTTCTTC.

The rearrangement joins TRBV2 to TRBJ1-4; a weak D match, TRBD1 (5 bases). Looked up from germline, CDR1 is SNHLY and CDR2 is FYNNEI. Trimming pared 5 bases from V and 3 bases from J, leaving 28 bases between. This CDR3 has 20 residues. As DNA, the CDR3 is TGTGCCAGCAGTTTGGAAGGGCCCAACTATTGGGGCACGGCTAATGAAAAACTGTTTTTT. This translates into CASSLEGPNYWGTANEKLFF.

V usage is TRBV25-1 and J usage is TRBJ2-7, with TRBD2 as a possible D gene (7 bases). The CDR3 contains 15 residues. The germline V gene has CDR1 MGHDK and CDR2 SYGVNS. The germline V and J ends were trimmed by 4 bases and 1 base, with 14 bases remaining between them. In nucleotides, the CDR3 is TGTGCCAGCAGTGGAAGGGGGGGGCGATCCTACGAGCAGTACTTC. Translated: CASSGRGGRSYEQYF.

This chain uses TRBV27 with TRBJ2-2; possibly TRBD2 for D (6 bases). With 11 bases removed from V and 1 base from J, the gap between germline ends came to 14 bases. The CDR3 is made up of 14 amino acids. Germline CDR1 reads MNHEY; CDR2 reads SMNVEV (reference sequence). The CDR3 spells CAGREQGNTGELFF. DNA for the CDR3: TGTGCCGGACGGGAGCAGGGGAACACCGGGGAGCTGTTTTTT.

In the case of this clone: The junction departs from germline at one end; a sequencing error may be responsible. V gene TRBV7-9 combines with J gene TRBJ1-5, with D possibly being TRBD1 (6 bases). Looked up from germline, CDR1 is SEHNR and CDR2 is FQNEAQ (reference sequence). The CDR3 consists of 13 residues. CDR3 residues: CASSLVGQGRKYF. DNA of the CDR3: TGTGCCAGCAGCTTAGTGGGGCAGGGGCGCAAGTATTTT.

The chain links TRBV25-1 to TRBJ1-6, with D perhaps TRBD1 (6 bases). Germline-derived CDR1 and CDR2 are MGHDK and SYGVNS. CDR3 size: 13 residues. The germline V and J ends were trimmed by 0 bases and 9 bases, with 6 bases remaining between them. CDR3 sequence (DNA): TGTGCCAGCAGTGAATACAGGGGTTCACCCCTCCACTTT. This codes for CASSEYRGSPLHF.

The chain uses TRBV6-5 and TRBJ1-1; TRBD1 might be the D (5 bases). The germline V gene has CDR1 MNHEY and CDR2 SVGAGI. The CDR3 loop spans 14 amino acids. V lost 2 bases to trimming and J lost 5 bases, with 12 bases between them. CDR3 bases: TGTGCCAGCAGTTACAACGGGGGAAGGACTGAAGCTTTCTTT. Translation gives CASSYNGGRTEAFF.

The chain recombines TRBV6-4 with TRBJ2-3; 12 bases are shared with TRBD1. The CDR3 is made up of 15 amino acids. V dropped 2 bases and J dropped 4; count of bases not matched to a gene: 1. The V gene's germline CDR1 is MRHNA and CDR2 SNTAGT. This CDR3 is CASSDGTGGPDTQYF. DNA of the CDR3: TGTGCCAGCAGTGACGGGACAGGGGGCCCAGATACGCAGTATTTT.

The V call is TRBV5-1, the J call TRBJ1-4; no clear D. From germline, CDR1 is SGHRS and CDR2 YFSETQ. Deletions cut 0 bases from V and 8 bases from J, with 23 bases between. This CDR3 contains 18 residues. The DNA of the CDR3 is TGCGCCAGCAGCTTGGAGCGCTGGGTGGTGGGTCGTGAAGAAAAACTGTTTTTT. It is translated as CASSLERWVVGREEKLFF.

The CDR3 here is CASSDSPYGSPLHF. The CDR3 coding sequence is TGTGCCAGCAGTGATTCCCCATACGGTTCACCCCTCCACTTT. The gene calls are TRBV6-1 and TRBJ1-6; D ambiguous. The CDR3 extends over 14 amino acids. CDR1 and CDR2 (germline): MNHNS, SASEGT. Trimming pared 3 bases from V and 9 bases from J, leaving 12 bases between.

The chain couples TRBV9 to TRBJ2-1; TRBD2 agrees at 10 bases. Germline trimming cut 0 bases from V and 7 bases from J; bases unmatched to any gene: 4. The germline CDR1 and CDR2 sequences are SGDLS and YYNGEE. This CDR3 region has 15 residues. CDR3 bases: TGTGCCAGCAGCGTAGCGGCTAGCGGGGGTAATGAGCAGTTCTTC. This translates into CASSVAASGGNEQFF.

This chain uses TRBV18 with TRBJ2-7; tentatively, D is TRBD1 (6 bases). Germline V CDR1 and CDR2: KGHSH, LQKENI. V lost 5 bases and J lost 2, with 10 bases in between. The CDR3 is 13 residues long. The CDR3 loop reads CASSEGVPYEQYF. The CDR3 DNA reads as TGTGCCAGCTCAGAGGGGGTCCCCTACGAGCAGTACTTC.

The chain has TRBV4-1 and TRBJ1-6, with D tentatively TRBD1 (5 bases). Germline CDR1 MGHRA, CDR2 YSYEKL. The CDR3 extends over 17 amino acids. Trimming stripped 1 base from V and 8 bases from J, with 18 bases between. CDR3 sequence reads: CASSQVWTGGSDSPLHF. Here the CDR3 DNA reads TGCGCCAGCAGCCAAGTGTGGACGGGGGGATCGGATTCACCCCTCCACTTT.

The chain recombines TRBV27 with TRBJ2-5; TRBD1 might be the D (6 bases). This CDR3 spans 11 amino acids. Germline V gene sequence: CDR1 MNHEY, CDR2 SMNVEV (reference sequence). V lost 7 bases to trimming and J lost 4 bases, with 7 bases between them. CDR3 DNA: TGTGCCAGCAAAGGGGGAGAGACCCAGTACTTC. Its translation: CASKGGETQYF.

Only one count was recorded for this clone. The V call is TRBV14, the J call TRBJ2-1, with TRBD2 identical over 12 bases. The V gene's germline CDR1 is SGHDN and CDR2 FVKESK. The CDR3 length is 16 residues. The V segment lost 2 bases and the J segment 2 bases; nucleotides outside the gene matches: 1. The CDR3 nucleotides read TGTGCCAGCAGCCAACTAGCGGGGGGGCCCTACAATGAGCAGTTCTTC. It is translated as CASSQLAGGPYNEQFF.

The V gene is TRBV6-1, the J gene TRBJ2-2, with 9 bases aligning to TRBD2. The CDR3 has 16 amino acids. In germline, CDR1 is MNHNS, CDR2 SASEGT. The ends lost 4 bases at V and 1 base at J; junction bases unmatched: 4. The CDR3 DNA is TGTGCCAGCAGTGCCGGCGGGGGGGTGAACACCGGGGAGCTGTTTTTT. Its translation: CASSAGGGVNTGELFF.